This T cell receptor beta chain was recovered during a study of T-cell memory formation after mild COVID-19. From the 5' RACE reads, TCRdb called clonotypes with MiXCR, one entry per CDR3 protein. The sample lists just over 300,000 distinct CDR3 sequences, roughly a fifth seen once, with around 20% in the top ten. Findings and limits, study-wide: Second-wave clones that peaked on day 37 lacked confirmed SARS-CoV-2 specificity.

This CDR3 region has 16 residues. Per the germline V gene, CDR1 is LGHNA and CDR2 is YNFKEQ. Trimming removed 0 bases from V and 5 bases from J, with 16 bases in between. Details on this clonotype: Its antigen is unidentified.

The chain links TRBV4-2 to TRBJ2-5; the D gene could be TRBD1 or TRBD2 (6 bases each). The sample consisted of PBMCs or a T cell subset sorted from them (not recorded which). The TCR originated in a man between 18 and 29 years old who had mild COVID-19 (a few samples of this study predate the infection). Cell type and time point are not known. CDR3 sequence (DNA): TGTGCCAGCAGCCAAGATGGATACAGGGCGGGGGAGACCCAGTACTTC. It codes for CASSQDGYRAGETQYF.